This entry lists 5 T cell receptor beta chains sequenced from one sample in a study of T cells after yellow fever vaccination. MiXCR was run by TCRdb on the 5' RACE reads, yielding one entry per CDR3 protein. The sample consists of around 300,000 distinct CDR3 sequences, about 4% of them appearing once. The sample here was PBMCs, taken 5 days after the yellow fever booster vaccination. These receptors were obtained from a man aged 18 to 29 who received the YFV17D yellow fever vaccine.

This clonotype was counted ten times or more. This chain links TRBV4-2 with TRBJ2-5; tentative D call: TRBD2 (7 bases). The CDR3 is 14 residues long. Germline V CDR1 and CDR2: LGHNA, YNFKEQ. The V and J ends lost 4 bases and 7 bases respectively, with 16 bases between them. CDR3 sequence: CASSPSRGAGTQYF. CDR3 coding DNA: TGTGCCAGCAGCCCTTCACGGGGGGCAGGGACCCAGTACTTC.

There are a few counts of this clonotype. The gene calls are TRBV7-9 and TRBJ2-5; D remains unclear. The CDR3 covers 13 residues. The V end lost 5 bases, the J end lost 7 bases, and 14 bases lay between the germline ends. Germline CDR1 and CDR2: SEHNR and FQNEAQ (reference sequence). The CDR3 loop reads CASSPDIPGTQYF. In DNA, the CDR3 is TGTGCCAGCAGCCCCGATATCCCCGGGACCCAGTACTTC. The whole variable domain, filled in from reference TRBV7-9 and TRBJ2-5, reads DTGVSQNPRHKITKRGQNVTFRCDPISEHNRLYWYRQTLGQGPEFLTYFQNEAQLEKSRLLSDRFSAERPKGSFSTLEIQRTEQGDSAMYLCASSPDIPGTQYFGPGTRLLVL.

This clonotype was counted between two and nine times. V gene TRBV5-4 combines with J gene TRBJ1-2; the match to TRBD1 covers 9 bases. The germline gives CDR1 SGHNT, CDR2 YYREEE (reference sequence). The CDR3 has 13 amino acids. J was trimmed by 9 bases and V by 5 bases; bases with no gene match: 8. CDR3 protein: CASRPTGGASYTF. The CDR3 DNA reads as TGTGCCAGCAGACCAACAGGGGGCGCAAGCTACACCTTC.

This clonotype was detected a few times. V and J are TRBV7-6 and TRBJ2-2; TRBD2 might be the D (6 bases). V was clipped by 5 bases and J by 6 bases, with 13 bases between them. CDR1 SGHVS and CDR2 FNYEAQ come from the germline V gene. CDR3 length: 14 amino acids. The chain's CDR3 is CASSLPGGPGELFF. The CDR3 nucleotides are TGTGCCAGCAGCCTTCCAGGAGGGCCCGGGGAGCTGTTTTTT.

This clonotype was observed many times. The V call is TRBV6-2 or TRBV6-3, the J call TRBJ1-5; weak D call: TRBD1 (6 bases). Trimming shortened V by 4 bases and J by 1 base, and 17 bases separated the two germline ends. The CDR3 consists of 17 residues. From germline, CDR1 is MNHEY and CDR2 SVGEGT. The CDR3 sequence is CASSSPYRAKSNQPQHF. In DNA, the CDR3 is TGTGCCAGCAGTTCACCTTACAGGGCTAAGAGCAATCAGCCCCAGCATTTT.